These 14 T cell receptor beta chains were sequenced from one sample in a study of T cells in women clearing cervical HPV infection. TCRdb's table, derived via immunoSEQ multiplex PCR, lists solely in-frame clones and lacks some. The repertoire table contains about 30,000 clones. What was sequenced was blood buffy coat. The receptors originated from a woman between 18 and 69 years old with a cervical HPV16 infection that either progressed to CIN3+ or cleared (not recorded which).

Details on this clone: The read comes to an end 3 residues before the CDR3 does, leaving the germline J gene to fill in the end. The chain combines TRBV2 with TRBJ2-7; TRBD2 aligns across 7 bases. Germline CDR1 reads SNHLY; CDR2 reads FYNNEI. The CDR3 extends over 13 amino acids. Trimming at V came to 9 bases and at J to 5 bases, leaving 10 bases not matched to a gene. CDR3: CASGWRERNEQYF. Incomplete CDR3 DNA: TGTGCCAGTGGATGGCGGGAGCGAAACGAG. The variable domain in full, with the rest retrieved from reference TRBV2 and TRBJ2-7, is EPEVTQTPSHQVTQMGQEVILRCVPISNHLYFYWYRQILGQKVEFLVSFYNNEISEKSEIFDDQFSVERPDGSNFTLKIRSTKLEDSAMYFCASGWRERNEQYFGPGTRLTVT.

Remarks on this clone: The CDR3 extends 3 residues past the end of the read, so its final part is completed from the germline J gene. The genes are TRBV10-3 and TRBJ2-5; TRBD1 matches 11 bases. V was clipped by 4 bases and J by 0 bases; unmatched bases: 1. The CDR3 length is 15 residues. CDR1 and CDR2 from the germline V gene are ENHRY and SYGVKD. CDR3 protein: CAISGDRGNQETQYF. The covered CDR3 bases are TGTGCCATCAGTGGGGACAGGGGGAACCAAGAGACC.

Details on this clone: The read ends 3 residues shy of where the CDR3 ends; the end is completed using the germline J gene. The chain uses TRBV7-8 and TRBJ1-3; 7 bases line up with TRBD1. Germline V gene sequence: CDR1 SGHVS, CDR2 FQNEAQ. CDR3 length: 15 amino acids. Trimming cost V 2 bases and J 3 bases; bases outside gene matches: 4. Partial CDR3 DNA: TGTGCCAGCAGCTTAAGGACAGGCCGTGGAAACACC. Protein: CASSLRTGRGNT. The complete CDR3 reads CASSLRTGRGNTIYF.

The CDR3 spells CASSQRTGSPEAFF. CDR3 DNA, as far as it was read: TGTGCCAGCAGCCAAAGGACAGGCTCGCCTGAA. V is TRBV12-3 or TRBV12-4 and J is TRBJ1-1; 7 nucleotides agree with TRBD1. The read ends 3 residues early relative to the CDR3; the germline J gene fills the gap. The CDR3 has 14 residues. J lost 6 bases, V lost 6 bases, and 10 bases had no gene match.

Note on this clone: The CDR3 end falls 3 residues outside the read, so it is completed with the germline J gene. V usage is TRBV30 and J usage is TRBJ1-2, with 8 positions matching TRBD1. The CDR3 runs 15 residues. Germline CDR1 GTSNPN, CDR2 SVGIG (reference sequence). V was clipped by 0 bases and J by 6 bases; unmatched bases: 9. The DNA read from the CDR3 is TGTGCCTGGAGTGTACAGGACAGGGCAGCACATGGC. The encoded protein is CAWSVQDRAAHG. Given in full, the CDR3 is CAWSVQDRAAHGYTF. The whole variable domain, filled in from reference TRBV30 and TRBJ1-2, reads SQTIHQWPATLVQPVGSPLSLECTVEGTSNPNLYWYRQAAGRGLQLLFYSVGIGQISSEVPQNLSASRPQDRQFILSSKKLLLSDSGFYLCAWSVQDRAAHGYTFGSGTRLTVV.

With regard to this clone: The sequence runs out 3 residues before the end of the CDR3; the remainder is reconstructed from the germline J gene. The V and J genes are TRBV5-1 and TRBJ2-5; D is unresolved. The CDR3 totals 12 residues. Germline CDR1 SGHRS, CDR2 YFSETQ. CDR3 sequence reads: CASAQSTDTQYF. The CDR3 bases that were read are TGCGCCAGCGCACAGAGCACAGATACC.

Of note for this clone: Coverage ceases 3 residues before the CDR3 finishes, and the germline J gene fills in the end. The gene calls are TRBV19 and TRBJ2-2; unclear D gene. V was cut by 5 bases and J by 0 bases, with 7 bases left in between. Germline CDR1 LNHDA, CDR2 SQIVND (reference sequence). CDR3 length: 14 residues. The CDR3 loop is CASSLASNTGELFF. CDR3 DNA (partial): TGTGCCAGTAGTTTAGCATCGAACACCGGGGAG.

To note about this clone: The read ends 3 residues early relative to the CDR3; the germline J gene fills the gap. The rearrangement uses TRBV13 and TRBJ2-7; 10 bases are a match to TRBD1. V lost 6 bases to trimming and J lost 6 bases; unmatched junction nucleotides: 11. CDR1 PRHDT and CDR2 FYEKMQ come from the germline V gene (reference sequence). There are 15 residues in the CDR3. This CDR3 reads CASRSRGQGWGEQYF. The CDR3 DNA, read in part, is TGTGCCAGCAGGTCAAGGGGACAGGGGTGGGGCGAG.

Note on this clone: The CDR3 extends 3 residues past the end of the read, so its final part is completed from the germline J gene. The chain carries TRBV12-3 or TRBV12-4 and TRBJ2-7; D is possibly TRBD2 (5 bases). The V end was cut by 0 bases, the J end by 2 bases, with 11 bases between. This CDR3 is 15 amino acids long. The covered CDR3 bases are TGTGCCAGCAGTTTAGCGGCTAGCCGAGCCTACGAG. It specifies CASSLAASRAYE. The whole CDR3 region reads CASSLAASRAYEQYF.

CDR3 residues: CASSPNPWGPGPRDYEQYF. Incomplete CDR3 DNA: TGTGCCAGCAGCCCCAATCCCTGGGGGCCGGGCCCAAGGGATTACGAG. The chain combines TRBV14 with TRBJ2-7; tentatively, D is TRBD1 (6 bases). The read terminates 3 residues before the CDR3 end, so the remaining end is supplied by the germline J gene. CDR1 SGHDN and CDR2 FVKESK come from the germline V gene. This CDR3 has 19 residues. V lost 4 bases and J lost 4, with 29 bases in between. The entire variable domain, with the rest obtained from reference TRBV14 and TRBJ2-7, is as follows: EAGVTQFPSHSVIEKGQTVTLRCDPISGHDNLYWYRRVMGKEIKFLLHFVKESKQDESGMPNNRFLAERTGGTYSTLKVQPAELEDSGVYFCASSPNPWGPGPRDYEQYFGPGTRLTVT.

As regards this clone: Read data end 3 residues before the CDR3 end; the end is taken from the germline J gene. V usage is TRBV11-1 and J usage is TRBJ2-5, with 7 bases that match TRBD1. After removal of 5 bases from V and 5 bases from J, the junction contained 8 bases not matched to a gene. There are 14 residues in the CDR3. Looked up from germline, CDR1 is SGHAT and CDR2 is FQDESV (reference sequence). CDR3 DNA, as far as it was read: TGTGCCAGCAGCGTACAGGGGTGGAGGGAGACC. Amino acids: CASSVQGWRET. The CDR3 in full is CASSVQGWRETQYF.

Notes on this clone: The observed sequence ends 3 residues before the CDR3 terminus, with the missing tail filled in from the germline J gene. The chain recombines TRBV6-1 with TRBJ2-2; D is possibly TRBD1 (5 bases). Trimming removed 3 bases at V and 9 bases at J, with 11 bases between. CDR3 length: 13 residues. CDR1 and CDR2 from the germline V gene are MNHNS and SASEGT. CDR3 region: CASSEGLFRELFF. CDR3 DNA (partial): TGTGCCAGCAGTGAGGGGCTTTTTAGGGAG.

On this clone itself: Coverage ceases 3 residues before the CDR3 finishes, and the germline J gene fills in the end. The gene calls are TRBV29-1 and TRBJ1-4; 8 bases are shared with TRBD1. The CDR3 is 15 residues long. V trimming: 7 bases; J trimming: 8 bases; junction bases outside the gene matches: 15. The germline CDR1 and CDR2 sequences are SQVTM and ANQGSEA. This chain's CDR3 is CSAEASGGEVEKLFF. The CDR3 DNA, read in part, is TGCAGCGCCGAGGCGTCAGGGGGCGAAGTGGAAAAA.

The sequenced part of the CDR3 DNA is TGTGCCAGTAGTAGACCACCGGGACAGGGTAATCAGCCC. This encodes CASSRPPGQGNQP. The full CDR3 sequence reads CASSRPPGQGNQPQHF. The V call is TRBV19, the J call TRBJ1-5; the match to TRBD1 covers 9 bases. The read stops 3 residues short of the end of the CDR3; the missing end is completed from the germline J gene. Trimming took 4 bases from V and 4 from J; bases not matched to a gene: 8. CDR1 is LNHDA, CDR2 SQIVND, per germline (reference sequence). CDR3 length: 16 residues.